This T cell receptor beta chain is from a study of blood T cell repertoires in COVID-19 (TCRdb year 2020). About the study as a whole: The collaborator samples originated in the United States, Italy and Spain and spanned the acute and convalescent phases of COVID-19. Where HLA class I and class II types were available, the types were taken from metadata supplied by the sample provider, not from assay-based typing. The sample metadata nearly always contained a de-identified subject ID, COVID-19 status, age in years and sex. The material from the prospective study consisted of cDNA or gDNA derived from T cells, B-cell-depleted T cells, or PBMCs. The samples were drawn from two sources: the first 160 participants of the ongoing ImmuneRACE study, and approximately 1,300 subjects contributed by 6 global collaborators. Subjects who had been exposed to COVID-19, were actively infected with it, or had recovered from it provided the deeply sampled blood TCRbeta repertoires that made up the dataset. The repertoires were made available in a free public database intended to serve as a resource for research on the immune response to SARS-CoV-2. Summary of the overall study and its limitations: How much clinical and demographic metadata was included differed by source and by participant, and the metadata was provided uncurated.

Concerning this clone itself: It lacks a known antigen. No qualities accompany the bases; no much larger clone lies one base away.

The immunoSEQ Assay, a bias-controlled multiplex PCR, was used to amplify TCRbeta CDR3 regions from genomic DNA. The study's own analysis went as follows. The number of nucleated cells in each sample was estimated from the amplification of reference gene primers within the assay. Sequence reads were collapsed and filtered to measure the absolute abundance of every unique TCRbeta CDR3 rearrangement. For each sample, productive Simpson clonality was calculated as the square root of Simpson's diversity index over productive rearrangements. TCRdb limited this immuneACCESS table to in-frame rearrangements with V and J called. A share of clones is missing; checked studies link under half to unresolved V genes, and the rest is unexplained. The V and J calls and clone size come from that table; D and trimming were worked out from the DNA. This sample has approximately 60,000 clones in its table, and about nine tenths of those were observed once. The top ten constitute roughly a fifth of the sample.

Taken from cysteine to phenylalanine, the CDR3 has 15 residues. CDR3 DNA only is kept here, 45 bases in frame from base 1. After removal of 4 bases from V and 5 bases from J, the junction retains 3 bases not matched to a gene. In the germline V gene (reference sequence), CDR1 corresponds to SGHNT and CDR2 to YYREEE. One collaborating source in Seattle enrolled patients during active infection and followed them longitudinally through the course of disease. Whole blood was collected in K2EDTA tubes by collaborating institutions according to the institutions' own protocols. For TCRbeta analysis, collaborators shipped samples as frozen whole blood, isolated PBMCs, or DNA extracted from either of those sample types.

The chain employs TRBV5-4 and TRBJ2-3, with TRBD2 identical over 14 junction bases. The receptor's source is a woman aged 80 or over with COVID-19, enrolled during active disease. The sequenced sample was peripheral blood. The CDR3 amino acid sequence is: CASSTGTSGRDTQYF. The bases read TGTGCCAGCAGCACCGGGACTAGCGGGAGAGATACGCAGTATTTT.